This T cell receptor beta chain came from a study of T cell repertoires in cytomegalovirus infection. MiXCR was run by TCRdb on the reads, yielding one entry per CDR3 protein. The data show around 210,000 distinct CDR3 sequences, with around 6.4% seen just once and less than 7.5% held by the top ten. The table lists this clonotype with many counts. Per the germline V gene, CDR1 is MNHNY and CDR2 is SVGAGI (reference sequence). This CDR3 region has 14 residues. Trimming cost V 8 bases and J 7 bases, with 20 bases left between them. The rearrangement links TRBV6-6 to TRBJ1-2, with D perhaps matching TRBD1 (5 bases). This TCR came from a human donor in good health (CMV status not recorded). Some clones in this sample may be carry-over from other donors' samples. Sequenced: PBMCs. As DNA, the CDR3 is TGTGCCAGCGGCTCTGCCCCTGGGACTGGTGGCTACACCTTC. Amino acids: CASGSAPGTGGYTF.